This TCR beta chain was sequenced in a study of blood T cell repertoires in COVID-19. Germline V gene data show CDR1 as MDHEN and CDR2 as SYDVKM. Trimming took 8 bases from V and 0 from J, leaving 11 bases between them. This CDR3 spans 13 amino acids. The assay was immunoSEQ multiplex PCR, and TCRdb's table has in-frame clones only and misses some. The sample yields 200,000 to 300,000 clones, over 80% seen once. Categorization into cohorts depended on clinical history that participants reported. The chain joins TRBV28 to TRBJ2-7; D might be TRBD1 (5 bases). The clonotype was recovered from a woman in her thirties or forties who had been exposed to COVID-19. Input material: PBMCs or T cells enriched from blood (not recorded which). CDR3 nucleotide sequence: TGTGCCAGCGTGCGGACAAACTCCTACGAGCAGTACTTC. Its protein product is CASVRTNSYEQYF.